These 7 T cell receptor beta chains were all obtained from the same sample, sequenced in a study of control samples from healthy donors and cancer patients. This table comes from immunoSEQ multiplex PCR, and its TCRdb copy is limited to in-frame clones, with some not included. The sample consists of over 120,000 clones, roughly 94% of them appearing once. The sequencing sample was made of PBMCs. Every receptor here comes from a man aged 55 to 70 with colorectal cancer.

V and J are TRBV6-1 and TRBJ1-2; possible D gene TRBD1, 5 bases. Trimming cost V 1 base and J 8 bases, with 14 bases left between them. From germline, CDR1 is MNHNS and CDR2 SASEGT. This CDR3 is 14 amino acids long. The CDR3 sequence is CASSEEAGWQGYTF. CDR3 in DNA: TGTGCCAGCAGTGAAGAGGCAGGGTGGCAGGGCTACACCTTC.

This clone is a singleton in its sample. This chain connects TRBV10-2 to TRBJ1-2; 8 positions match TRBD1. Trimming cost V 4 bases and J 1 base; bases outside gene matches: 5. Germline V gives CDR1 WSHSY, CDR2 SAAADI. The CDR3 loop spans 15 amino acids. In nucleotides, the CDR3 is TGCGCCAGCAGTGGCCCGGGACAGGTTAACTATGGCTACACCTTC. Translating it yields CASSGPGQVNYGYTF.

This chain uses TRBV19 with TRBJ2-7; D ambiguous. CDR1 and CDR2 from the germline V gene are LNHDA and SQIVND (reference sequence). The CDR3 runs 13 residues. Trimming took 1 base from V and 4 from J, leaving 8 bases between them. The CDR3 reads CASSIGADYEQYF. Here the CDR3 DNA reads TGTGCCAGTAGTATAGGGGCAGATTACGAGCAGTACTTC.

V usage is TRBV7-2 and J usage is TRBJ2-3; TRBD2 matches at 8 bases. The CDR3 spans 17 residues. Germline assignment: CDR1 SGHTA and CDR2 FQGNSA. With 5 bases clipped from V and 1 base from J, the junction kept 11 bases outside the gene matches. CDR3 in DNA: TGTGCCAGCAGCCCTAGGACTAGCTGGAGGGGCACAGATACGCAGTATTTT. Amino acid sequence: CASSPRTSWRGTDTQYF.

V gene TRBV13 combines with J gene TRBJ2-1; D might be TRBD2 (6 bases). CDR1 is PRHDT and CDR2 is FYEKMQ in the germline V gene (reference sequence). V dropped 5 bases and J dropped 5 bases, with 19 bases sitting between them. The CDR3 runs 16 residues. The CDR3 DNA sequence: TGTGCCAGCAGCCCTGGACTCAGCAGGAGGGACAATGAGCAGTTCTTC. It codes for CASSPGLSRRDNEQFF.

This chain joins TRBV5-1 and TRBJ2-3; TRBD2 is a possible D gene (6 bases). Deletions cut 0 bases from V and 2 bases from J, with 13 bases between. The CDR3 loop spans 16 amino acids. Germline loops: CDR1 SGHRS, CDR2 YFSETQ. DNA for the CDR3: TGCGCCAGCAGCTTGGGTCGTGGCGGGGCCACAGATACGCAGTATTTT. It encodes CASSLGRGGATDTQYF.

The V and J genes are TRBV24-1 and TRBJ2-3; TRBD2 matches at 11 bases. From germline, CDR1 is KGHDR and CDR2 SFDVKD. The CDR3 has 15 amino acids. J gave up 4 bases and V 12 bases, and 11 bases lay outside the gene matches. The CDR3 DNA is TGTGCCGAGTCAGGGGAGGGACTAGCGGCAGATACGCAGTATTTT. Amino acid sequence: CAESGEGLAADTQYF.